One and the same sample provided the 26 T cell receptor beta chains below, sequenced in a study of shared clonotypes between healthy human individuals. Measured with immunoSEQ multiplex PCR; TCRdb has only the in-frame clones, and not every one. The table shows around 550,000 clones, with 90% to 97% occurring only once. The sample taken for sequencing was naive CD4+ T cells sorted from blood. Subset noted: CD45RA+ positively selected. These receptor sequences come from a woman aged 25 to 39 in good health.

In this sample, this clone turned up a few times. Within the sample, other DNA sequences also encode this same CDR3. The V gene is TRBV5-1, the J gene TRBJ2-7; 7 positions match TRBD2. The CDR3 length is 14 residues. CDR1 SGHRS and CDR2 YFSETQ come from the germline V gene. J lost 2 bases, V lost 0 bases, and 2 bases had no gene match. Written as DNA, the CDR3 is TGCGCCAGCAGCTTGGCGGGAGGTCCCTACGAGCAGTACTTC. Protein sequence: CASSLAGGPYEQYF.

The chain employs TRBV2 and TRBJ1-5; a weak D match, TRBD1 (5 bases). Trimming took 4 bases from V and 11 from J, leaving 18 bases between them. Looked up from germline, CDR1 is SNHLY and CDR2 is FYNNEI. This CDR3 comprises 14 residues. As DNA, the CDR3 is TGTGCCAGCAGTGGATCTAGGACACAATCAGCCCAGCATTTT. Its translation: CASSGSRTQSAQHF.

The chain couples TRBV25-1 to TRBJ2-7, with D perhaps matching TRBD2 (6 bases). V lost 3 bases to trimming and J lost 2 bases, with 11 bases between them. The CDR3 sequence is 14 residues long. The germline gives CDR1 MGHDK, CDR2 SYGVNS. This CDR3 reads CASSDGGMAYEQYF. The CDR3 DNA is TGTGCCAGCAGTGATGGCGGGATGGCCTACGAGCAGTACTTC.

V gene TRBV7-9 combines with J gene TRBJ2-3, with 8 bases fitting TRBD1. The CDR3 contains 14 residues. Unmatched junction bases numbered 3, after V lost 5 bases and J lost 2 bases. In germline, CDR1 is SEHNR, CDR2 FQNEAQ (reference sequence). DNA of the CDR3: TGTGCCAGCAGCGGACAGGGTGTCACAGATACGCAGTATTTT. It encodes CASSGQGVTDTQYF. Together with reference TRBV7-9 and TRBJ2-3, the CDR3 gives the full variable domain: DTGVSQNPRHKITKRGQNVTFRCDPISEHNRLYWYRQTLGQGPEFLTYFQNEAQLEKSRLLSDRFSAERPKGSFSTLEIQRTEQGDSAMYLCASSGQGVTDTQYFGPGTRLTVL.

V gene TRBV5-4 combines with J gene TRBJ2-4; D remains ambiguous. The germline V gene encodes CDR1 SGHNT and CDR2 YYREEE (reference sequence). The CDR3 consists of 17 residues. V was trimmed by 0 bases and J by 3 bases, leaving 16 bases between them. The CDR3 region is CASSLDPVWGDKNIQYF. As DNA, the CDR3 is TGTGCCAGCAGCTTGGACCCCGTATGGGGTGACAAAAACATTCAGTACTTC.

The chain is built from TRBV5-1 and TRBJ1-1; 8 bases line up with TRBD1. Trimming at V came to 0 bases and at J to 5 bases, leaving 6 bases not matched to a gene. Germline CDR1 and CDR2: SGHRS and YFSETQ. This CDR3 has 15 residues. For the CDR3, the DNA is TGCGCCAGCAGCTTGGAAGGACAGGGTGGGACTGAAGCTTTCTTT. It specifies CASSLEGQGGTEAFF.

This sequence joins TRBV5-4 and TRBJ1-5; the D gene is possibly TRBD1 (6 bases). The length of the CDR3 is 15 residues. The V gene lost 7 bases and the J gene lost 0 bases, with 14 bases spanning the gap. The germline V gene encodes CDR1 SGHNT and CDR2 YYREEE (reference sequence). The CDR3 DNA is TGTGCCAGCGCTAAGGGACAATATAGCAATCAGCCCCAGCATTTT. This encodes CASAKGQYSNQPQHF.

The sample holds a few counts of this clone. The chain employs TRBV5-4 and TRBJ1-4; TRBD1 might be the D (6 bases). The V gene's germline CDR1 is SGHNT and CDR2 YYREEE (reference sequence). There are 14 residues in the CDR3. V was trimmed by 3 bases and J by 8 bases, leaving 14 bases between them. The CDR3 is CASSSDSIQEKLFF. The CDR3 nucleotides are TGTGCCAGCAGCTCGGACAGTATCCAAGAAAAACTGTTTTTT.

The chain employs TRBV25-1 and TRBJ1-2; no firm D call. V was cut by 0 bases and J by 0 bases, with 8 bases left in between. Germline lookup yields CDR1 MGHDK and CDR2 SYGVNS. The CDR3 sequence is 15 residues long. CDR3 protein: CASSEYVDANYGYTF. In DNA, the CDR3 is TGTGCCAGCAGTGAATATGTGGATGCTAACTATGGCTACACCTTC.

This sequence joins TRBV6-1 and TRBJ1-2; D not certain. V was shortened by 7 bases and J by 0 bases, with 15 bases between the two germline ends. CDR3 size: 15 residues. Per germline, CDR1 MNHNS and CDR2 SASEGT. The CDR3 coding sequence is TGTGCCAGCACGCTGACGGTGGGTGCTAACTATGGCTACACCTTC. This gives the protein CASTLTVGANYGYTF.

The CDR3, as DNA: TGTGCCAGCAGCCAAAGTCCGGGACGAAACTACGAGCAGTACTTC. Its protein is CASSQSPGRNYEQYF. V and J are TRBV11-2 and TRBJ2-7, with D perhaps given as TRBD1 or TRBD2 (5 bases each). V lost 5 bases and J 3 bases, leaving 17 bases between the germline ends. The germline V gene encodes CDR1 SGHAT and CDR2 FQNNGV. This CDR3 has 15 amino acids.

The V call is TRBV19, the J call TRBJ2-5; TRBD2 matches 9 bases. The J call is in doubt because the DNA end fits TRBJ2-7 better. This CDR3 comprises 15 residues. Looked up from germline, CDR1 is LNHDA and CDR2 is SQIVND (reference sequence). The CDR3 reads CASSIMREGPYEQYF. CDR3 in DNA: TGTGCCAGTAGTATCATGCGGGAGGGCCCCTACGAGCAGTACTTC.

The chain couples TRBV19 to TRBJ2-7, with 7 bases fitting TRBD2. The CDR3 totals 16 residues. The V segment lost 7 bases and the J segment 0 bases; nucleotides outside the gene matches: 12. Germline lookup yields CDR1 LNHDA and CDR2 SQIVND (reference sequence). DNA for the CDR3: TGTGCCAGTAAGGAGGCTGGGGGGGGATCCTCCTACGAGCAGTACTTC. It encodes CASKEAGGGSSYEQYF.

The CDR3 spells CANSGGRGYEQYF. The CDR3 nucleotides are TGTGCCAACAGCGGCGGGAGGGGGTACGAGCAGTACTTC. The J gene is TRBJ2-7, the V gene TRBV2; TRBD2 matches 9 bases. This CDR3 has 13 residues. Per germline, CDR1 SNHLY and CDR2 FYNNEI. Unmatched junction bases numbered 8, after V lost 10 bases and J lost 4 bases. The variable domain in full, completed from reference TRBV2 and TRBJ2-7, reads EPEVTQTPSHQVTQMGQEVILRCVPISNHLYFYWYRQILGQKVEFLVSFYNNEISEKSEIFDDQFSVERPDGSNFTLKIRSTKLEDSAMYFCANSGGRGYEQYFGPGTRLTVT.

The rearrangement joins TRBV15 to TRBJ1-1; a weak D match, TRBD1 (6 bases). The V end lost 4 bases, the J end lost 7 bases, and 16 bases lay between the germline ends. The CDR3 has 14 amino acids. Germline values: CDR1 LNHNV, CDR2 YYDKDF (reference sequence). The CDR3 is CATSTLRGGGEAFF. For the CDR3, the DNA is TGTGCCACCAGCACCCTCAGGGGAGGGGGTGAAGCTTTCTTT.

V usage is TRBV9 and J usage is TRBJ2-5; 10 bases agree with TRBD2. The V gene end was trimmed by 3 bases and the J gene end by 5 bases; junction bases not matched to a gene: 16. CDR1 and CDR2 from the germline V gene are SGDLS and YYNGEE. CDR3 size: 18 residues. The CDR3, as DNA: TGTGCCAGCAGCGGAACTAGCGGGGTTGGGCGGAGCGAGGAGACCCAGTACTTC. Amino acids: CASSGTSGVGRSEETQYF. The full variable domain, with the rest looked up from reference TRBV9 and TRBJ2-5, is DSGVTQTPKHLITATGQRVTLRCSPRSGDLSVYWYQQSLDQGLQFLIQYYNGEERAKGNILERFSAQQFPDLHSELNLSSLELGDSALYFCASSGTSGVGRSEETQYFGPGTRLLVL.

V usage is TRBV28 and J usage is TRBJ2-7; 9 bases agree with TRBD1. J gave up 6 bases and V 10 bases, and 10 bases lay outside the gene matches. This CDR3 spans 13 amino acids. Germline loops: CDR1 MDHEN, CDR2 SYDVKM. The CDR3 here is CATLPGQGFEQYF. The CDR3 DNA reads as TGTGCCACCCTCCCGGGACAGGGCTTCGAGCAGTACTTC. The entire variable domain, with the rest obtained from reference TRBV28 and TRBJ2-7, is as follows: DVKVTQSSRYLVKRTGEKVFLECVQDMDHENMFWYRQDPGLGLRLIYFSYDVKMKEKGDIPEGYSVSREKKERFSLILESASTNQTSMYLCATLPGQGFEQYFGPGTRLTVT.

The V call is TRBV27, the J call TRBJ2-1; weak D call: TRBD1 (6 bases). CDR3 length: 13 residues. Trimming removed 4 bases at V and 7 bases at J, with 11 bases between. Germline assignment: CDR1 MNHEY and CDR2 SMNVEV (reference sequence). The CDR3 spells CASSSQGWNEQFF. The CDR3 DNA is TGTGCCAGCAGTTCACAGGGTTGGAATGAGCAGTTCTTC.

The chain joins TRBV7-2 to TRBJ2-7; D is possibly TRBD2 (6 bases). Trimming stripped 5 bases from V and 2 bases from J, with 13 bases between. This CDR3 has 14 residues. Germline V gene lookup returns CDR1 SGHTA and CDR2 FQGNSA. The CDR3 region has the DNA TGTGCCAGCAGCAGGCTAGCGCTTACCTACGAGCAGTACTTC. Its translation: CASSRLALTYEQYF.

CDR3 DNA: TGTGCCAGCAGTCAACTAGCGGGAGTTACCAATGAGCAGTTCTTC. Amino acids: CASSQLAGVTNEQFF. The chain has TRBV4-2 and TRBJ2-1, with 11 bases identical to TRBD2. The CDR3 covers 15 residues. The trim removed 6 bases at V and 6 bases at J, leaving 7 bases unmatched. The V gene's germline CDR1 is LGHNA and CDR2 YNFKEQ.

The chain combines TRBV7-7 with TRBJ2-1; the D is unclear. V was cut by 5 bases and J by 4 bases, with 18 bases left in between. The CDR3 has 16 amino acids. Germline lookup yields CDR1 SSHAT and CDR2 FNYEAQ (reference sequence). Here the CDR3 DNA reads TGTGCCAGCAGCCCTATCCCCGCGCGACAATACAATGAGCAGTTCTTC. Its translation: CASSPIPARQYNEQFF.

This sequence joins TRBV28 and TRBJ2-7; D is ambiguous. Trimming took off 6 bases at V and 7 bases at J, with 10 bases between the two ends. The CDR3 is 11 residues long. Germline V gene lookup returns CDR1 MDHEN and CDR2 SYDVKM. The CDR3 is CASSRTKEQYF. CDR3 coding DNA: TGTGCCAGCAGCAGGACGAAAGAGCAGTACTTC.

This chain's CDR3 is CASSFVRDSGGGSYNEQFF. Here the CDR3 DNA reads TGCGCCAGCAGCTTCGTCAGGGATAGTGGGGGAGGCTCCTACAATGAGCAGTTCTTC. This chain connects TRBV5-1 to TRBJ2-1, with D tentatively TRBD2 (6 bases). V lost 2 bases and J 0 bases, leaving 21 bases between the germline ends. The CDR3 consists of 19 residues. From germline, CDR1 is SGHRS and CDR2 YFSETQ. The entire variable domain, with the rest obtained from reference TRBV5-1 and TRBJ2-1, is as follows: KAGVTQTPRYLIKTRGQQVTLSCSPISGHRSVSWYQQTPGQGLQFLFEYFSETQRNKGNFPGRFSGRQFSNSRSEMNVSTLELGDSALYLCASSFVRDSGGGSYNEQFFGPGTRLTVL.

The CDR3 DNA sequence: TGTGCCAGCAGTGTCGTGGGTAGCACAGATACGCAGTATTTT. The encoded protein is CASSVVGSTDTQYF. The chain is built from TRBV2 and TRBJ2-3; D unclear. Germline values: CDR1 SNHLY, CDR2 FYNNEI. This CDR3 is 14 amino acids long. The V end lost 4 bases, the J end lost 0 bases, and 8 bases lay between the germline ends.

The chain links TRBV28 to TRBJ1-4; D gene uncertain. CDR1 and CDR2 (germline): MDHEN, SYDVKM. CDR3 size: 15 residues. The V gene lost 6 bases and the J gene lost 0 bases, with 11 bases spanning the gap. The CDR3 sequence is CASSPRGATNEKLFF. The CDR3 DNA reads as TGTGCCAGCAGCCCCAGAGGTGCAACTAATGAAAAACTGTTTTTT.

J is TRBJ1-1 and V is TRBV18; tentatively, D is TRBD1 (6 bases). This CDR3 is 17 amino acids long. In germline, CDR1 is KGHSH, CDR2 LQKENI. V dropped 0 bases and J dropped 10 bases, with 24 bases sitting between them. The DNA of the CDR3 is TGTGCCAGCTCACCACCGGGTGGGGGCGAGAAAGGGTTCGGAGCTTTCTTT. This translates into CASSPPGGGEKGFGAFF.